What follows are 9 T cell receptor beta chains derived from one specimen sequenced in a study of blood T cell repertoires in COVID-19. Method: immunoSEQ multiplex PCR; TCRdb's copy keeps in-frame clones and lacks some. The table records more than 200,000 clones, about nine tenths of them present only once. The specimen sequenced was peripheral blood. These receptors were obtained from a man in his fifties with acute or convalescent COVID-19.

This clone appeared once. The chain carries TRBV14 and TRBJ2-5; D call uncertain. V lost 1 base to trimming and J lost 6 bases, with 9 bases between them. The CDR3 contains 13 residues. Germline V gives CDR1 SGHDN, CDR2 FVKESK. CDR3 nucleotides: TGTGCCAGCAGCCAAGGTCCCTCCCAGACCCAGTACTTC. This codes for CASSQGPSQTQYF. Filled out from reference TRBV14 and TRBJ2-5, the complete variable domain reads EAGVTQFPSHSVIEKGQTVTLRCDPISGHDNLYWYRRVMGKEIKFLLHFVKESKQDESGMPNNRFLAERTGGTYSTLKVQPAELEDSGVYFCASSQGPSQTQYFGPGTRLLVL.

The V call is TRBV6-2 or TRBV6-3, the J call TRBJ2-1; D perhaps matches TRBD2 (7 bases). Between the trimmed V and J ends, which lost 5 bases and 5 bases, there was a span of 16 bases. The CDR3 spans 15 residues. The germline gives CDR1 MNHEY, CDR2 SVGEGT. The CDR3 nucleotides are TGTGCCAGCAGTGTCTTGGGGGGGGCCCACAATGAGCAGTTCTTC. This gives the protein CASSVLGGAHNEQFF.

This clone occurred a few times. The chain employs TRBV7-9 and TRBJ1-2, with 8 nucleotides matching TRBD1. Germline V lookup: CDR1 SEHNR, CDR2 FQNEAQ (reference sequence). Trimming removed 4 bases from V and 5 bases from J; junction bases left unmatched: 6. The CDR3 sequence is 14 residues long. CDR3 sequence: CASSSQGALYGYTF. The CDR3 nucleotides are TGTGCCAGCAGCTCCCAGGGGGCCTTATATGGCTACACCTTC.

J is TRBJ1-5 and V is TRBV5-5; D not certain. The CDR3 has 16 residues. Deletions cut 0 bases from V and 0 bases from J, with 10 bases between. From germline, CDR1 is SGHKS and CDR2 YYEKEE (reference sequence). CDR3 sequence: CASSLGPDASNQPQHF. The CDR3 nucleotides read TGTGCCAGCAGCTTGGGTCCAGATGCTAGCAATCAGCCCCAGCATTTT.

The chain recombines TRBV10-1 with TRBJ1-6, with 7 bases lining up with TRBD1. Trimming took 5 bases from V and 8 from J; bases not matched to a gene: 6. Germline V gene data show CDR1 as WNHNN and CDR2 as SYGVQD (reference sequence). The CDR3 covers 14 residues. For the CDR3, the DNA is TGCGCCAGCAGTTCGGGACAGATGGATTCACCCCTCCACTTT. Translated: CASSSGQMDSPLHF.

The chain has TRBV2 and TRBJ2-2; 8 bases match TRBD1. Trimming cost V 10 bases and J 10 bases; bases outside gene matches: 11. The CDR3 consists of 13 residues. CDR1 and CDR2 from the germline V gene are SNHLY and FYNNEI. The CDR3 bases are TGTGCCACTCGGACAGGGACTTGGGAGGAGCTGTTTTTT. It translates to CATRTGTWEELFF.

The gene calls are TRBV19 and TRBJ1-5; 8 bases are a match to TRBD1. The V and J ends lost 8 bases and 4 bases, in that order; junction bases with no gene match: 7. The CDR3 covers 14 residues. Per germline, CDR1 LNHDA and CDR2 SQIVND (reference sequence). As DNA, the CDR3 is TGTGCCAGTCAGGGGGCCAACCGAAATCAGCCCCAGCATTTT. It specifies CASQGANRNQPQHF. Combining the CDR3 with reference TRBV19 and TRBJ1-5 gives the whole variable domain DGGITQSPKYLFRKEGQNVTLSCEQNLNHDAMYWYRQDPGQGLRLIYYSQIVNDFQKGDIAEGYSVSREKKESFPLTVTSAQKNPTAFYLCASQGANRNQPQHFGDGTRLSIL.

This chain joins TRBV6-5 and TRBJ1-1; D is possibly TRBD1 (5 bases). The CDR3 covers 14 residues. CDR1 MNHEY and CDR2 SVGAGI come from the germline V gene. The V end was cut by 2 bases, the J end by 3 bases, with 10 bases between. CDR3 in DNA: TGTGCCAGCAGTTACGTGGGGGGACACACTGAAGCTTTCTTT. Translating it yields CASSYVGGHTEAFF.

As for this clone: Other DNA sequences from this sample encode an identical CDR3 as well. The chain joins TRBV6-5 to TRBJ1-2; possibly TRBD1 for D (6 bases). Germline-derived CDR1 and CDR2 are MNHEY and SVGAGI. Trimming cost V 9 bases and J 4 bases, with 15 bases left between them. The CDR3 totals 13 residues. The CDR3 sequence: CASMRGGAYGYTF. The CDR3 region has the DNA TGTGCCAGTATGAGGGGGGGAGCCTATGGCTACACCTTC.